These 23 T cell receptor beta chains came from one sample sequenced in a study of blood T cell repertoires in COVID-19 (dated by TCRdb to the early 2020s). The library was generated by the immunoSEQ multiplex PCR assay. Here the immuneACCESS table is served through TCRdb, limited to in-frame sequences with V and J called. Missing clones are a known gap in these copies; in checked studies unresolved V genes cover under half, and the rest lacks a known reason. Within this sample are some 68,000 clones, with 89% of them counted one time only. About 8.9% of the sample is taken by the ten largest. The sample consisted of peripheral blood. The receptor source for this set is a man aged 50 to 59 with active COVID-19.

This clone occurred once. This chain joins TRBV18 and TRBJ2-7, with D maybe TRBD1 (6 bases). The V gene lost 3 bases and the J gene lost 7 bases, with 16 bases spanning the gap. The CDR3 runs to 14 residues. CDR1 KGHSH and CDR2 LQKENI come from the germline V gene. CDR3 residues: CASSPSRDRPEQYF. As DNA, the CDR3 is TGTGCCAGCTCACCTTCTCGAGACAGGCCGGAGCAGTACTTC.

In its sample, this clone was seen a few times. V usage is TRBV5-4 and J usage is TRBJ1-1; 11 bases fit TRBD1. CDR1 and CDR2 from the germline V gene are SGHNT and YYREEE (reference sequence). Losses at the gene ends were 3 bases for V and 3 bases for J; bases not matched to a gene: 1. The CDR3 sequence is 14 residues long. The CDR3 DNA sequence: TGTGCCAGCAGCTCGGGACAGGGGGACACTGAAGCTTTCTTT. Protein: CASSSGQGDTEAFF.

V is TRBV7-2 and J is TRBJ2-5; unclear D gene. The CDR3 consists of 12 residues. Per the germline V gene, CDR1 is SGHTA and CDR2 is FQGNSA. Trimming pared 4 bases from V and 7 bases from J, leaving 10 bases between. Written as DNA, the CDR3 is TGTGCCAGCAGCTACCGGGTGGGGACCCAGTACTTC. Its protein product is CASSYRVGTQYF.

V gene TRBV2 combines with J gene TRBJ2-7, with TRBD1 matching over 8 bases. Looked up from germline, CDR1 is SNHLY and CDR2 is FYNNEI. J gave up 0 bases and V 5 bases, and 6 bases lay outside the gene matches. The CDR3 length is 15 residues. Written as DNA, the CDR3 is TGTGCCAGCAGTACTGGGACAGGCTTCTCCTACGAGCAGTACTTC. Its translation is CASSTGTGFSYEQYF.

The chain carries TRBV11-1 and TRBJ2-2, with D possibly being TRBD1 (6 bases). This CDR3 comprises 15 residues. Germline values: CDR1 SGHAT, CDR2 FQDESV (reference sequence). Trimming took off 7 bases at V and 0 bases at J, with 12 bases between the two ends. In DNA, the CDR3 is TGTGCCAGCATTTCCGACAGGACGAACACCGGGGAGCTGTTTTTT. It yields the protein CASISDRTNTGELFF.

The rearrangement joins TRBV2 to TRBJ1-2, with TRBD1 identical over 7 bases. Germline V gene sequence: CDR1 SNHLY, CDR2 FYNNEI. V lost 3 bases to trimming and J lost 2 bases; unmatched junction nucleotides: 9. This CDR3 region has 16 residues. The CDR3: CASSEYTGALNYGYTF. The CDR3 nucleotides are TGTGCCAGCAGTGAGTACACAGGGGCTCTCAACTATGGCTACACCTTC.

The chain couples TRBV3-1 (or the pseudogene TRBV3-2) to TRBJ2-5; D is perhaps TRBD1 (5 bases). Germline CDR1 reads LGHDT; CDR2 reads YNNKEL (reference sequence). The CDR3 sequence is 17 residues long. V was cut by 1 base and J by 2 bases, with 17 bases left in between. CDR3 sequence (DNA): TGTGCCAGCAGCCAAGGGTCCAGGGTCGGGTTTCAAGAGACCCAGTACTTC. It encodes CASSQGSRVGFQETQYF.

V and J are TRBV9 and TRBJ2-1; 9 bases are a match to TRBD2. CDR1 SGDLS and CDR2 YYNGEE come from the germline V gene. Trimming at V came to 7 bases and at J to 4 bases, leaving 6 bases not matched to a gene. CDR3 length equals 14 residues. In DNA form, the CDR3 reads TGTGCCAGCTGGCGGGGGGGCCGGTACAATGAGCAGTTCTTC. It specifies CASWRGGRYNEQFF.

V is TRBV5-1 and J is TRBJ2-7; 7 bases map to TRBD2. This CDR3 is 14 amino acids long. The V segment lost 5 bases and the J segment 0 bases; nucleotides outside the gene matches: 5. Germline lookup yields CDR1 SGHRS and CDR2 YFSETQ. This chain's CDR3 is CASSSRGSSYEQYF. The CDR3 coding sequence is TGCGCCAGCAGTTCGCGGGGGAGCTCCTACGAGCAGTACTTC.

This clone was found a few times. The chain employs TRBV18 and TRBJ2-1; 8 bases agree with TRBD1. Germline trimming cut 0 bases from V and 6 bases from J; bases unmatched to any gene: 16. Germline lookup yields CDR1 KGHSH and CDR2 LQKENI. The CDR3 extends over 19 amino acids. The CDR3 region is CASSPPQGQGEGVGNEQFF. The DNA for the CDR3 is TGTGCCAGCTCACCACCACAAGGACAGGGTGAGGGGGTAGGCAATGAGCAGTTCTTC.

V gene TRBV7-8 combines with J gene TRBJ2-2; D unclear. Between the trimmed V and J ends, which lost 0 bases and 1 base, there was a span of 6 bases. Germline CDR1 is SGHVS and CDR2 is FQNEAQ. CDR3 length: 15 amino acids. Here the CDR3 reads CASSLAGVNTGELFF. The CDR3 region has the DNA TGTGCCAGCAGCTTAGCTGGAGTGAACACCGGGGAGCTGTTTTTT.

The chain is built from TRBV11-2 and TRBJ2-1, with 9 positions matching TRBD1. This CDR3 is 16 amino acids long. The ends lost 5 bases at V and 8 bases at J; junction bases unmatched: 13. Germline loops: CDR1 SGHAT, CDR2 FQNNGV. The CDR3 reads CASSPVKGQGVYEQFF. CDR3 sequence (DNA): TGTGCCAGCAGCCCAGTCAAGGGACAGGGAGTGTATGAGCAGTTCTTC.

The V gene is TRBV5-1, the J gene TRBJ2-1; 12 positions agree with TRBD2. The germline V gene encodes CDR1 SGHRS and CDR2 YFSETQ. Trimming took 3 bases from V and 7 from J; bases not matched to a gene: 8. The CDR3 covers 16 residues. CDR3 residues: CASSSGLAGSRNEQFF. The CDR3 nucleotides read TGCGCCAGCAGCTCCGGACTAGCGGGAAGTAGAAATGAGCAGTTCTTC.

The rearrangement uses TRBV3-1 (or the pseudogene TRBV3-2) and TRBJ1-6; D is undetermined. The V gene's germline CDR1 is LGHDT and CDR2 YNNKEL (reference sequence). V lost 5 bases and J lost 0, with 11 bases in between. CDR3 length: 16 amino acids. Here the CDR3 DNA reads TGTGCCAGCAGCACCAGTCGAAGCTCCTATAATTCACCCCTCCACTTT. Protein: CASSTSRSSYNSPLHF.

This clone was seen more than once but under ten times. The chain combines TRBV23-1 with TRBJ1-2; 7 bases align to TRBD1. TRBV23-1 carries the ORF label, with uncertain function. V shed 2 bases, J shed 7 bases, and the junction held 13 bases outside the gene matches. The CDR3 contains 16 residues. In nucleotides, the CDR3 is TGCGCCAGCAGTCAAACTCCCAGGGGGAGGCTTAGTGGCTACACCTTC. Protein product: CASSQTPRGRLSGYTF.

The chain joins TRBV7-2 to TRBJ1-3; tentatively, D is TRBD1 (6 bases). CDR3 length: 16 residues. CDR1 SGHTA and CDR2 FQGNSA come from the germline V gene. V was cut by 5 bases and J by 0 bases, with 14 bases left in between. CDR3 sequence (DNA): TGTGCCAGCAGCAGCACAGGGTCACACTCTGGAAACACCATATATTTT. Protein: CASSSTGSHSGNTIYF.

A word on this clone: One junction end disagrees with the germline gene, perhaps due to a read error. This chain links TRBV19 with TRBJ2-1; TRBD1 matches 7 bases. CDR3 size: 14 residues. The germline V gene has CDR1 LNHDA and CDR2 SQIVND (reference sequence). CDR3 protein: CASSIDRADNEQFF. Here the CDR3 DNA reads TGTGCCAGTAGCATAGACAGGGCGGACAATGAGCAGTTCTTC.

This clone occurred a few times. The V gene is TRBV7-9, the J gene TRBJ2-1; 9 bases are shared with TRBD1. Germline lookup yields CDR1 SEHNR and CDR2 FQNEAQ (reference sequence). Trimming cost V 5 bases and J 8 bases; bases outside gene matches: 7. The CDR3 is 14 residues long. CDR3: CASSPGTGLDEQFF. CDR3 sequence (DNA): TGTGCCAGCAGCCCCGGGACAGGGCTGGATGAGCAGTTCTTC.

This clone came up once. The chain combines TRBV9 with TRBJ2-3; D is possibly TRBD2 (5 bases). Deletions cut 0 bases from V and 8 bases from J, with 19 bases between. This CDR3 has 16 amino acids. Germline lookup yields CDR1 SGDLS and CDR2 YYNGEE. DNA for the CDR3: TGTGCCAGCAGCGTAGCGGGTAGCGCCACCTCTACTACGCAGTATTTT. Its translation: CASSVAGSATSTTQYF.

This clone was counted only a few times. The J gene is TRBJ1-5, the V gene TRBV27; D call uncertain. Deletions cut 0 bases from V and 5 bases from J, with 17 bases between. The CDR3 sequence is 17 residues long. CDR1 MNHEY and CDR2 SMNVEV come from the germline V gene (reference sequence). For the CDR3, the DNA is TGTGCCAGCAGTTTATCTTCTGCGGTTCAGTCCGATCAGCCCCAGCATTTT. It translates to CASSLSSAVQSDQPQHF.

V gene TRBV27 combines with J gene TRBJ1-1; possibly TRBD1 for D (6 bases). This CDR3 contains 14 residues. Trimming took 7 bases from V and 4 from J, leaving 16 bases between them. CDR1 and CDR2 (germline): MNHEY, SMNVEV (reference sequence). The DNA of the CDR3 is TGTGCCAGCAAAAGAGCAGGGGATGTCACTGAAGCTTTCTTT. As protein: CASKRAGDVTEAFF.

The genes are TRBV10-1 and TRBJ1-2; D is undetermined. CDR1 WNHNN and CDR2 SYGVQD come from the germline V gene (reference sequence). This CDR3 contains 12 residues. The ends were cut back, 5 bases at V and 2 bases at J, with 6 bases in the middle. This CDR3 reads CASSRENYGYTF. CDR3 sequence (DNA): TGCGCCAGCAGTAGGGAGAACTATGGCTACACCTTC.

The chain employs TRBV11-2 and TRBJ2-5; a weak D match, TRBD2 (5 bases). V shed 5 bases and J shed 4 bases, with 14 bases lying between them. CDR1 and CDR2 from the germline V gene are SGHAT and FQNNGV. This CDR3 region has 14 residues. Here the CDR3 reads CASSTGWVVETQYF. The CDR3, as DNA: TGTGCCAGCAGCACGGGGTGGGTGGTAGAGACCCAGTACTTC.